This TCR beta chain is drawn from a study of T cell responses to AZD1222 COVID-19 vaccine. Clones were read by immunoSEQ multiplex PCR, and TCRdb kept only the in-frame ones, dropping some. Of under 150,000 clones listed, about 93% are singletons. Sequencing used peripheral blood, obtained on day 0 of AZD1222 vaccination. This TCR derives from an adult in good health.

The CDR3 protein is CASSHSPGGYTF. CDR3 in DNA: TGTGCCAGCAGCCACTCACCCGGTGGCTACACCTTC. The V call is TRBV14, the J call TRBJ1-2; D remains unclear. CDR3 length equals 12 residues. Per the germline V gene, CDR1 is SGHDN and CDR2 is FVKESK. Trimming pared 3 bases from V and 7 bases from J, leaving 9 bases between.